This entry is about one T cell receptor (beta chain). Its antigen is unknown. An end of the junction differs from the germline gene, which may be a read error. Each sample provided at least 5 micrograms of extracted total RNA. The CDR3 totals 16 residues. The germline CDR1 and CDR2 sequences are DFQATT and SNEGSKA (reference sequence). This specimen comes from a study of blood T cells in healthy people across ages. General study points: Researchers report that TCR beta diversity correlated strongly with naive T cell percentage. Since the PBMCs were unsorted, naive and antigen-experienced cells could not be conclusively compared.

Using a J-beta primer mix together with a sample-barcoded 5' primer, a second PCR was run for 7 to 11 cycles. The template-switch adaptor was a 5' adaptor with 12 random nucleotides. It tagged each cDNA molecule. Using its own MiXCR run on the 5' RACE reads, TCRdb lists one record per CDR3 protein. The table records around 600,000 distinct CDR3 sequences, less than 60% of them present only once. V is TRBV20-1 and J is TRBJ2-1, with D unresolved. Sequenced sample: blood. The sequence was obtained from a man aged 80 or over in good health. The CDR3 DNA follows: TGCAGCGCTAGAGGCGACAAGCTTAGCTCCTACAATGAGCAGTTCTTC. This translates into CSARGDKLSSYNEQFF.